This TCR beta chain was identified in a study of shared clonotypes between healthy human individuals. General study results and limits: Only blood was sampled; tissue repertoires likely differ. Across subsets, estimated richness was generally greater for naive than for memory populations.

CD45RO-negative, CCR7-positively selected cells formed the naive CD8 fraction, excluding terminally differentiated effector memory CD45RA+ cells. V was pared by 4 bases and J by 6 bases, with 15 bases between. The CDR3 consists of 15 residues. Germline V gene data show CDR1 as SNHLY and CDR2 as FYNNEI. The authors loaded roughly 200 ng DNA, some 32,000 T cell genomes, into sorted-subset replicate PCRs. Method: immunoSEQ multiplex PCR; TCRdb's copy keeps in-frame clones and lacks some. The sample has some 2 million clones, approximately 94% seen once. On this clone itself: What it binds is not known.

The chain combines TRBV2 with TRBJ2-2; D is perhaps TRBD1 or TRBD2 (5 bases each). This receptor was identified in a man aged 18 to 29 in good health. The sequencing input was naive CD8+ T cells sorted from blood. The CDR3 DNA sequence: TGTGCCAGCAGTGTTGGGGGAGAGTGGGCCGGGGAGCTGTTTTTT. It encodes CASSVGGEWAGELFF.